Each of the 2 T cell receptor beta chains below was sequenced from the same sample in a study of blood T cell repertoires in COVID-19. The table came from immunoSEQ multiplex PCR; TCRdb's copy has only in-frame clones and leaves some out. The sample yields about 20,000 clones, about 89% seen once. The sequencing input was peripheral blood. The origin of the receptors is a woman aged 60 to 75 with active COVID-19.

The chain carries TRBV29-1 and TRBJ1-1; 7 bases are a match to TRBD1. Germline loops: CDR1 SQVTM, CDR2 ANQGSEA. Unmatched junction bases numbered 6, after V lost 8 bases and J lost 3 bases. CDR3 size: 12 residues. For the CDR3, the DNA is TGCAGCTACAGGGGTTACGACACTGAAGCTTTCTTT. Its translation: CSYRGYDTEAFF.

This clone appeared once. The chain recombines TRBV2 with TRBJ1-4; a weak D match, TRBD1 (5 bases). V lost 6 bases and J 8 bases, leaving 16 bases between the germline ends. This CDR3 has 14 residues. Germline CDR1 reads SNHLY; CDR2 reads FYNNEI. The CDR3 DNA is TGTGCCAGCAGACGGGGGATCCCTATGGAAAAACTGTTTTTT. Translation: CASRRGIPMEKLFF. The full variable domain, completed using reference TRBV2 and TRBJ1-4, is EPEVTQTPSHQVTQMGQEVILRCVPISNHLYFYWYRQILGQKVEFLVSFYNNEISEKSEIFDDQFSVERPDGSNFTLKIRSTKLEDSAMYFCASRRGIPMEKLFFGSGTQLSVL.